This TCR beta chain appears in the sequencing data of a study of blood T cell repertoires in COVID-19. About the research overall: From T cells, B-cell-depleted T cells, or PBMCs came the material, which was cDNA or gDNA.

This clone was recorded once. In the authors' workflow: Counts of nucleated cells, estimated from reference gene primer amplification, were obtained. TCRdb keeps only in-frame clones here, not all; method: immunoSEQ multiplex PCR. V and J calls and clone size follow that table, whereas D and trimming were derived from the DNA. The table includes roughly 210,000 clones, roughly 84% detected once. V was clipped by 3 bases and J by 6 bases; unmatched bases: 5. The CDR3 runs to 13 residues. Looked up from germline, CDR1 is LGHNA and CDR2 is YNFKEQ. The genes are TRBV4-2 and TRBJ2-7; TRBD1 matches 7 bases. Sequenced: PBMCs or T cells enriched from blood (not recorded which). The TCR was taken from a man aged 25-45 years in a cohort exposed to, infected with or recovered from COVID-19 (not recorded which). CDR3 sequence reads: CASSQTRQGEQYF. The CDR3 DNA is TGTGCCAGCAGCCAGACTCGACAGGGCGAGCAGTACTTC.